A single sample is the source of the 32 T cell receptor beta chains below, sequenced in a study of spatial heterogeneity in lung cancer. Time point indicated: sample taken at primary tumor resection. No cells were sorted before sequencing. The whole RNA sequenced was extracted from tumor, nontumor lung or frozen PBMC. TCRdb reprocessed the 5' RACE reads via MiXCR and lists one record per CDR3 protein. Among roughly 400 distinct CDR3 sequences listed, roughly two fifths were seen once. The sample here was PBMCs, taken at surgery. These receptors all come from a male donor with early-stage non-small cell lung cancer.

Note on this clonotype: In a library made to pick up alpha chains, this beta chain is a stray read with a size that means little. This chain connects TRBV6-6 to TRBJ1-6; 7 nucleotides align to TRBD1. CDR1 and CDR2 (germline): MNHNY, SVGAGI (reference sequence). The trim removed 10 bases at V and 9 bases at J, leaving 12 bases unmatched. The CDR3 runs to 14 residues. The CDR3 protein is CATEKQGTFSPLHF. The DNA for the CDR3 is TGTGCCACCGAGAAACAGGGGACATTTTCACCCCTCCACTTT.

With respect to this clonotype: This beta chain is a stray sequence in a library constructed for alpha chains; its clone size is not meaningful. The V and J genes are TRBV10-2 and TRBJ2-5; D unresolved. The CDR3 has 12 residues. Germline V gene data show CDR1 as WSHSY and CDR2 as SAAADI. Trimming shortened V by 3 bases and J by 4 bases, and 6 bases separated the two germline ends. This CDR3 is CASSDGRETQYF. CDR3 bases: TGCGCCAGCAGTGACGGCCGAGAGACCCAGTACTTC.

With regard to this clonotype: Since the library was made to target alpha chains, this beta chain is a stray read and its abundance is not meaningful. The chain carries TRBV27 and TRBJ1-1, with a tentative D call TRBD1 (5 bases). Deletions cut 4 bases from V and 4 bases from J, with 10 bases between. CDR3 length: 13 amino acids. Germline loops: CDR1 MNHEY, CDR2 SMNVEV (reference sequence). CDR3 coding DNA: TGTGCCAGCAGTTCGGGGGATCCCACTGAAGCTTTCTTT. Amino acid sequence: CASSSGDPTEAFF.

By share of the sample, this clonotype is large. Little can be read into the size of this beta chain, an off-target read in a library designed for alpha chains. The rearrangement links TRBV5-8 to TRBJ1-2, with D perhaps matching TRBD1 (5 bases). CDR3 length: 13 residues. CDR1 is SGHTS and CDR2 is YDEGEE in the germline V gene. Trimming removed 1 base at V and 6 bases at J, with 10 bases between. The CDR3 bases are TGTGCCAGCAGCTTGTCAGGGACTGATGGCTACACCTTC. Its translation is CASSLSGTDGYTF.

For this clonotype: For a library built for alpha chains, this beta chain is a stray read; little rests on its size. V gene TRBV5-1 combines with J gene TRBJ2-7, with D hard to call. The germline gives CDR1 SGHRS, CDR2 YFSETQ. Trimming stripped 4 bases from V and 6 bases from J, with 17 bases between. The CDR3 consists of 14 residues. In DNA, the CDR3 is TGCGCCAGCAGCCCAGCTTCGACGGACGGCGAGCAGTACTTC. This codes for CASSPASTDGEQYF.

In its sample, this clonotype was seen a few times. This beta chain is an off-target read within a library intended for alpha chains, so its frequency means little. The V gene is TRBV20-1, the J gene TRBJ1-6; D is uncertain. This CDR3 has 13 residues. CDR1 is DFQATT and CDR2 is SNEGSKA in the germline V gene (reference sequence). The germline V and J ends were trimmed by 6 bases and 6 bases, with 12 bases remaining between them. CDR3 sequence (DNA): TGCAGTGCGAACGGACGGACTAATTCACCCCTCCACTTT. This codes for CSANGRTNSPLHF.

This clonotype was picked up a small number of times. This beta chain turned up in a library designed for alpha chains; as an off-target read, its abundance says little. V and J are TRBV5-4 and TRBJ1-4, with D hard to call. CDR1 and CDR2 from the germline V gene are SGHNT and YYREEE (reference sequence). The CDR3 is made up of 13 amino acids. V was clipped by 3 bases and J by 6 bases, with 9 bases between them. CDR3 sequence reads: CASSSGLDEKLFF. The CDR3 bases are TGTGCCAGCAGCTCCGGACTAGATGAAAAACTGTTTTTT.

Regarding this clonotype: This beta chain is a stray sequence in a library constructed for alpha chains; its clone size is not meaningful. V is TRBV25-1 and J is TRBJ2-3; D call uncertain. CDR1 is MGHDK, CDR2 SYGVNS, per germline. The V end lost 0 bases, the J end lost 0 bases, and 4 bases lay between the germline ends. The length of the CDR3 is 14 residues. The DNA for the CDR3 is TGTGCCAGCAGTGAATATCTCAGCACAGATACGCAGTATTTT. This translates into CASSEYLSTDTQYF.

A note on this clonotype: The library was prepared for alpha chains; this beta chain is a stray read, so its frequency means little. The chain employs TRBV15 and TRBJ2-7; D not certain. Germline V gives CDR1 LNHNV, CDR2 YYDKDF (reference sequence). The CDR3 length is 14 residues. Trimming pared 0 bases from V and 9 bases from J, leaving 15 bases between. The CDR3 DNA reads TGTGCCACCAGCAGAGATGGCCGGGTCCTCGGGCAGTACTTC. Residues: CATSRDGRVLGQYF.

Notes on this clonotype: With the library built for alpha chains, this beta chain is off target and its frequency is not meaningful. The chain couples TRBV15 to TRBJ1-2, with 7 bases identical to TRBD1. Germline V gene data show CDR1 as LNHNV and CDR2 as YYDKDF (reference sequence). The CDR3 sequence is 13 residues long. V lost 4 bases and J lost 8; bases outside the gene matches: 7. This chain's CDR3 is CATSILDRMGYTF. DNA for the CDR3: TGTGCCACCAGCATCTTGGACAGGATGGGCTACACCTTC.

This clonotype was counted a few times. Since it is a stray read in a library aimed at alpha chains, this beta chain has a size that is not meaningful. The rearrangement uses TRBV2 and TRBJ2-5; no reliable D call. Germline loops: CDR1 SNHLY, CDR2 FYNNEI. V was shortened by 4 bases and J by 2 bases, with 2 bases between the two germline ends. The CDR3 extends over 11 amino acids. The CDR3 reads CASSAQETQYF. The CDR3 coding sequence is TGTGCCAGCAGTGCACAAGAGACCCAGTACTTC.

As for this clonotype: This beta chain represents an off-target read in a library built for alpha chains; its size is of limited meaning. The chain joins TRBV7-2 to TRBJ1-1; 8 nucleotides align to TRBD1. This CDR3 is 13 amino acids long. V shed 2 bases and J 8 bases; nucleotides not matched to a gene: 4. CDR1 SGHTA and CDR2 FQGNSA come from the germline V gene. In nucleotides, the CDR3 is TGTGCCAGCAGCTTAAGTACAGGGGGGGAAGCTTTCTTT. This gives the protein CASSLSTGGEAFF.

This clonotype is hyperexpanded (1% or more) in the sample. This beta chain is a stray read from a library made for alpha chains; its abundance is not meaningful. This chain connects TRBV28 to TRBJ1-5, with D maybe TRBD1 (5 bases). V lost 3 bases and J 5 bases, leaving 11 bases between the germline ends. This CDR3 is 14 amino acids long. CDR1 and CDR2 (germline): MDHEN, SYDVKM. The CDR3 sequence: CASSLDGDDQPQHF. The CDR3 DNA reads TGTGCCAGCAGTTTGGATGGGGACGATCAGCCCCAGCATTTT.

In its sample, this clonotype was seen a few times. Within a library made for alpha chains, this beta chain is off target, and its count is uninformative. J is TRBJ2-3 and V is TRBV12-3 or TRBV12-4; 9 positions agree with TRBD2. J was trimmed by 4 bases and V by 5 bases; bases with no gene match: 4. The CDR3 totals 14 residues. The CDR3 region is CASSVLAGADTQYF. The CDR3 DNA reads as TGTGCCAGCAGTGTACTAGCGGGTGCAGATACGCAGTATTTT.

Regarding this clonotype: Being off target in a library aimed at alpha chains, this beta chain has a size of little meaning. CDR3 residues: CSVELLGKEQYF. The CDR3 bases are TGCAGCGTTGAATTATTAGGGAAAGAGCAGTACTTC. This chain links TRBV29-1 with TRBJ2-7; D gene unclear. Trimming took off 2 bases at V and 7 bases at J, with 12 bases between the two ends. The CDR3 runs 12 residues. Germline V gene data show CDR1 as SQVTM and CDR2 as ANQGSEA.

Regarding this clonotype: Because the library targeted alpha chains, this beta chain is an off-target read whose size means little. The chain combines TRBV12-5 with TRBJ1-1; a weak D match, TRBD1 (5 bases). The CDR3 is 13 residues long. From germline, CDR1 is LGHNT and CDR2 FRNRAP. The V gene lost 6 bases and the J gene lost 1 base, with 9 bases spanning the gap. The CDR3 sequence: CASGLTGNTEAFF. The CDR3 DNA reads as TGTGCTAGTGGACTAACAGGGAACACTGAAGCTTTCTTT.

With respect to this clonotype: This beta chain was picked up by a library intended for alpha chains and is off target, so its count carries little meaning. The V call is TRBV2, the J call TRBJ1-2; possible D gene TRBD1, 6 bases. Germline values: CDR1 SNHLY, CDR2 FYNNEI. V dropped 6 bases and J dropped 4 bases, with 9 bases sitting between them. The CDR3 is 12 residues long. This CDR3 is CASRLDSYGYTF. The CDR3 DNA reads TGTGCCAGCAGATTGGACAGCTATGGCTACACCTTC. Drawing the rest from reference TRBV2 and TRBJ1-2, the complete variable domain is EPEVTQTPSHQVTQMGQEVILRCVPISNHLYFYWYRQILGQKVEFLVSFYNNEISEKSEIFDDQFSVERPDGSNFTLKIRSTKLEDSAMYFCASRLDSYGYTFGSGTRLTVV.

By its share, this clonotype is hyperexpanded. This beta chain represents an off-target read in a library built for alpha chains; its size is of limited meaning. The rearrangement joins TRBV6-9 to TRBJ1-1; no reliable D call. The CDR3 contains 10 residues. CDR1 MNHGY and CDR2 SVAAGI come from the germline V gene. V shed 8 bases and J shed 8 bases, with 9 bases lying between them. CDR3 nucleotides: TGTGCCAGCGGGAGTTGCGAAGCTTTCTTT. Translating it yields CASGSCEAFF.

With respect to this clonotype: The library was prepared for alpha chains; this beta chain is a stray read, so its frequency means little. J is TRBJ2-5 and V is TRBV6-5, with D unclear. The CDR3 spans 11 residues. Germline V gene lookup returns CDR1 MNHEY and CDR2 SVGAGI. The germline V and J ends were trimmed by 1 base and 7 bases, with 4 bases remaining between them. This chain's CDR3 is CASSYYGTQYF. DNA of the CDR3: TGTGCCAGCAGTTACTACGGGACCCAGTACTTC.

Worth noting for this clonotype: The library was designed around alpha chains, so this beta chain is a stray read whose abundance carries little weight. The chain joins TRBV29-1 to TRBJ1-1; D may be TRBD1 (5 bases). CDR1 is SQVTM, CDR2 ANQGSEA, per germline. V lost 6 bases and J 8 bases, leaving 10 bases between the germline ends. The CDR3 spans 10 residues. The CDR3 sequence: CSVGLMEAFF. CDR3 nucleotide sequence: TGCAGCGTGGGGCTAATGGAAGCTTTCTTT.

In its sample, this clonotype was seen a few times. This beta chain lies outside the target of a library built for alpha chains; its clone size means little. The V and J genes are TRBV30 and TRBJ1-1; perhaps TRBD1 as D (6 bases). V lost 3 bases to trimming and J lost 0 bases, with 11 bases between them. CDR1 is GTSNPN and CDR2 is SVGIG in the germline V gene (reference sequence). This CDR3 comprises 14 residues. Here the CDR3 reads CAWRAQGLNTEAFF. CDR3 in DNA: TGTGCCTGGAGGGCACAGGGATTGAACACTGAAGCTTTCTTT. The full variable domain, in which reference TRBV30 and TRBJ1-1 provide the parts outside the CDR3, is SQTIHQWPATLVQPVGSPLSLECTVEGTSNPNLYWYRQAAGRGLQLLFYSVGIGQISSEVPQNLSASRPQDRQFILSSKKLLLSDSGFYLCAWRAQGLNTEAFFGQGTRLTVV.

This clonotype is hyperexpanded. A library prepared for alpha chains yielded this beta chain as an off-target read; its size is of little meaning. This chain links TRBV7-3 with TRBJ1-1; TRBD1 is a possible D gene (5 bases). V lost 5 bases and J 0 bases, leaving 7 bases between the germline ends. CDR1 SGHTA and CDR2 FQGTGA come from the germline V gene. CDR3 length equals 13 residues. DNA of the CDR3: TGTGCCAGCAGCCAGGGAGTGAACACTGAAGCTTTCTTT. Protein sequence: CASSQGVNTEAFF.

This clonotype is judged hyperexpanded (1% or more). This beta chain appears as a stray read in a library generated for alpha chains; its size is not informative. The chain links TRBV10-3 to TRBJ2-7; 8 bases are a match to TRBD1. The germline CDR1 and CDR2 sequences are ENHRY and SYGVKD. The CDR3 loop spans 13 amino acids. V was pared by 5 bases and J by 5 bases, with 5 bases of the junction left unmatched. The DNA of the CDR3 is TGTGCCATCAGTCCGACAGGGGACCACGAGCAGTACTTC. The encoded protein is CAISPTGDHEQYF.

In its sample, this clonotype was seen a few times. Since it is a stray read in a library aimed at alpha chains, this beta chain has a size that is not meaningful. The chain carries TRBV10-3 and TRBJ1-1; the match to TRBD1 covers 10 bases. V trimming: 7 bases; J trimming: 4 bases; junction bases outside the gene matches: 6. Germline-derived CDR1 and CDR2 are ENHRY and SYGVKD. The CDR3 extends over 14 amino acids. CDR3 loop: CAITGTGAGTEAFF. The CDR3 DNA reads TGTGCCATCACCGGGACAGGGGCTGGCACTGAAGCTTTCTTT.

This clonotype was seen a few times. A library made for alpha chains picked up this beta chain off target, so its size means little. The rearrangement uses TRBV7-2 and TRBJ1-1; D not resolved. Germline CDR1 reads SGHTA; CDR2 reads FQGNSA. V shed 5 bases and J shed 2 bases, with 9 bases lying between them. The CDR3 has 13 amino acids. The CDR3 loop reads CASSPHGNTEAFF. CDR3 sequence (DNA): TGTGCCAGCAGCCCACACGGAAACACTGAAGCTTTCTTT.

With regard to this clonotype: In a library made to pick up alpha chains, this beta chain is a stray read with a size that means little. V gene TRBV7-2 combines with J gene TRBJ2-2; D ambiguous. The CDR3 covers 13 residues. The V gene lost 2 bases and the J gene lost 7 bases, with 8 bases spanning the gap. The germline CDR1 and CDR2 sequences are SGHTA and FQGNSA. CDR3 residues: CASSLSVNGELFF. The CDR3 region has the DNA TGTGCCAGCAGCTTAAGCGTCAACGGGGAGCTGTTTTTT. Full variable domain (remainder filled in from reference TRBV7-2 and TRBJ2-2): GAGVSQSPSNKVTEKGKDVELRCDPISGHTALYWYRQSLGQGLEFLIYFQGNSAPDKSGLPSDRFSAERTGGSVSTLTIQRTQQEDSAVYLCASSLSVNGELFFGEGSRLTVL.

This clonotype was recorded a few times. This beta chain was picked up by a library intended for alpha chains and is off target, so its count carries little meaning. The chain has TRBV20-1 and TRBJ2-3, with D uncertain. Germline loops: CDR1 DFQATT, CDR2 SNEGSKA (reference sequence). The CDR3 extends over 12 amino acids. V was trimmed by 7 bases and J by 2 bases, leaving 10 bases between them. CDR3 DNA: TGCAGTGTCAACGACCTCACAGATACGCAGTATTTT. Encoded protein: CSVNDLTDTQYF.

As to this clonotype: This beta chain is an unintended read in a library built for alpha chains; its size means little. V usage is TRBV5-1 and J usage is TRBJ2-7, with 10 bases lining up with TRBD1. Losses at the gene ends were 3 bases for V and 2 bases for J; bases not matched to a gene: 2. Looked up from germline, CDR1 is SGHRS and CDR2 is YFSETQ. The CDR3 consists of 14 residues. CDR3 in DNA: TGCGCCAGCAGCTCCGGGACAGGGGCCTACGAGCAGTACTTC. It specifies CASSSGTGAYEQYF.

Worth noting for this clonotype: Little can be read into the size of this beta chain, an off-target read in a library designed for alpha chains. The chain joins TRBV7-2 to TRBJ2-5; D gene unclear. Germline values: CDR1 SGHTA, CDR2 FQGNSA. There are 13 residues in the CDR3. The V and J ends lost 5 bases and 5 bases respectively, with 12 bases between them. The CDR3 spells CASSLQRRETQYF. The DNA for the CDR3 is TGTGCCAGCAGCCTACAACGCCGCGAGACCCAGTACTTC.

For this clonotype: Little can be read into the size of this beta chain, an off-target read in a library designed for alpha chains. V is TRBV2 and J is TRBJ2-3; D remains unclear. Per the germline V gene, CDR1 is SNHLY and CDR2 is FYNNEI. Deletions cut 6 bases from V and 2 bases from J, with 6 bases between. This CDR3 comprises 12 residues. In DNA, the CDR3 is TGTGCCAGCAGGGGCTCCACAGATACGCAGTATTTT. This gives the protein CASRGSTDTQYF.

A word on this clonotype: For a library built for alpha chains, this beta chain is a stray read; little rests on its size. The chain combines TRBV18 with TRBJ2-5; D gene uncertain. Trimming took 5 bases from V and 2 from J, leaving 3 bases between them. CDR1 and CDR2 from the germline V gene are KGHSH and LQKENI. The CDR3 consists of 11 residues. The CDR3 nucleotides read TGTGCCAGCTCATCACAAGAGACCCAGTACTTC. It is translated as CASSSQETQYF.

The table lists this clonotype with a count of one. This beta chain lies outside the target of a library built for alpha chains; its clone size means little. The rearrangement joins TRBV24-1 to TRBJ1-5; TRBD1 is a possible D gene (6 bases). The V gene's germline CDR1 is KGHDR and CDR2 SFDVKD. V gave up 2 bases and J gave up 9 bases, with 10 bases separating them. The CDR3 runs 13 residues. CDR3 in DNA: TGTGCCACCAGTGATTCGGACAGATGGCCCCAGCATTTT. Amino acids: CATSDSDRWPQHF.